A selection of T cell receptor beta chains follows, all from one sample in a study of cytomegalovirus exposure and HLA in healthy donors. Using immunoSEQ multiplex PCR, the repertoire was profiled, and TCRdb retains in-frame clones only, with some absent. The sample shows around 140,000 clones, 70% to 80% of them seen only once. Sequencing was carried out using PBMCs. All receptors come from a woman aged 55-69 years in good health and CMV-seronegative. Both conserved end residues are part of each CDR3. Each record gives: J gene, V gene, D gene, CDR3 length, clone size, CDR3 DNA, CDR3 protein. A D gene is named only where the DNA matches it firmly. Clone size is not always given. Where it is, it says once, few, many or a class for expanded clones.

>TRBJ2-5|TRBV19|TRBD2|15|-
TGTGCCAGTAGCGGGACTAGCGGGAGCCGTGAGACCCAGTACTTC
CASSGTSGSRETQYF
>TRBJ2-1|TRBV20-1|-|11|-
TGCAGTGCACATGATAAGAATGAGCAGTTCTTC
CSAHDKNEQFF
>TRBJ2-7|TRBV27|TRBD1|13|-
TGTGCCAGCAGTTGGGGACAGGGGGTCGAGCAGTACTTC
CASSWGQGVEQYF
>TRBJ2-5|TRBV25-1|-|15|-
TGTGCCAGCAGTGACGAACTGCGACAGGAAGAGACCCAGTACTTC
CASSDELRQEETQYF
>TRBJ2-5|TRBV10-2|-|15|-
TGCGCCAGCAGTGAGATAAGGCAGGTTCAGGAGACCCAGTACTTC
CASSEIRQVQETQYF
>TRBJ1-1|TRBV4-1|-|15|-
TGCGCCAGCAGCCAAGTCGAACGGTTGGACACTGAAGCTTTCTTT
CASSQVERLDTEAFF
>TRBJ2-6|TRBV2|TRBD1|20|-
TGTGCCAGCATGGGGTTGAGGGGAAAAACAGGGGGCTCTGGGGCCAACGTCCTGACTTTC
CASMGLRGKTGGSGANVLTF
>TRBJ2-1|TRBV2|TRBD2|15|-
TGTGCCAGCAGTGAGAAAGGGACTAGCTGGGATGAGCAGTTCTTC
CASSEKGTSWDEQFF
>TRBJ1-2|TRBV19|-|13|-
TGTGCCAGTAGTATGGGGGGGGCGTATGGCTACACCTTC
CASSMGGAYGYTF
>TRBJ2-7|TRBV9|TRBD1|16|-
TGTGCCAGCAGCGTGGGACCGGGACAGGGGGCTACCGAGCAGTACTTC
CASSVGPGQGATEQYF
>TRBJ2-7|TRBV19|-|14|-
TGTGCCAGTAGTTTAACGTGGAGCTCCTACGAGCAGTACTTC
CASSLTWSSYEQYF
>TRBJ2-7|TRBV27|TRBD2|14|-
TGTGCCAGCAGACTGGTAGCGGGGCGCTACGAGCAGTACTTC
CASRLVAGRYEQYF
>TRBJ1-4|TRBV7-9|-|15|-
TGTGCCAGCAGCTTATATTTACAGGGTCGGGAAAAACTGTTTTTT
CASSLYLQGREKLFF
>TRBJ1-4|TRBV28|TRBD1|16|-
TGTGCCAGCAGTCCATGGGGACAGCCAACTAATGAAAAACTGTTTTTT
CASSPWGQPTNEKLFF
>TRBJ2-6|TRBV15|-|18|once
TGTGCCACCAGCAGTGCTGGGGGACTTCTGGCTGGGGCCAACGTCCTGACTTTC
CATSSAGGLLAGANVLTF
>TRBJ2-1|TRBV27|TRBD2|15|-
TGTGCCAGCAGCCTCGGACTAGCAACCTACAATGAGCAGTTCTTC
CASSLGLATYNEQFF
>TRBJ1-1|TRBV27|TRBD1|16|-
TGTGCCAGCAGTTTACTCGGACAGGGTAGACCCACTGAAGCTTTCTTT
CASSLLGQGRPTEAFF
>TRBJ2-1|TRBV6-4|TRBD2|16|once
TGTGCCAGCAGTCCACAGGGACTAGCGGGCTTCAATGAGCAGTTCTTC
CASSPQGLAGFNEQFF
>TRBJ1-6|TRBV5-8|-|16|-
TGTGCCAGCAGCTTGGCCGGCGGACTAAGTGGTTCACCCCTCCACTTT
CASSLAGGLSGSPLHF
>TRBJ2-7|TRBV27|TRBD2|15|-
TGTGCCAGCAGTCCCAGAGCGGGGATGGCCTACGAGCAGTACTTC
CASSPRAGMAYEQYF
>TRBJ2-7|TRBV6-1|TRBD1|14|-
TGTGCCAGCAGTGCACGACAGGGGGCGCGGGAGCAGTACTTC
CASSARQGAREQYF
>TRBJ1-6|TRBV27|-|14|-
TGTGCCAGCCTATCAATTCCCAATAATTCACCCCTCCACTTT
CASLSIPNNSPLHF
>TRBJ1-1|TRBV6-1|TRBD1|15|-
TGTGCCAGCAGTGCCAGCGGGACAGGGACTACTGAAGCTTTCTTT
CASSASGTGTTEAFF
>TRBJ2-7|TRBV7-9|-|15|-
TGTGCCAGCAGCTTATCTCTTGGGGGCTCCTACGAGCAGTACTTC
CASSLSLGGSYEQYF
>TRBJ1-1|TRBV28|TRBD1|17|few
TGTGCCAGCAGTCCCGCCACCGGGACAGCCGCGGGGACTGAAGCTTTCTTT
CASSPATGTAAGTEAFF
>TRBJ2-5|TRBV9|TRBD2|15|-
TGTGCCAGCAGCGTAGGACTAGCGGGGAAAGAGACCCAGTACTTC
CASSVGLAGKETQYF